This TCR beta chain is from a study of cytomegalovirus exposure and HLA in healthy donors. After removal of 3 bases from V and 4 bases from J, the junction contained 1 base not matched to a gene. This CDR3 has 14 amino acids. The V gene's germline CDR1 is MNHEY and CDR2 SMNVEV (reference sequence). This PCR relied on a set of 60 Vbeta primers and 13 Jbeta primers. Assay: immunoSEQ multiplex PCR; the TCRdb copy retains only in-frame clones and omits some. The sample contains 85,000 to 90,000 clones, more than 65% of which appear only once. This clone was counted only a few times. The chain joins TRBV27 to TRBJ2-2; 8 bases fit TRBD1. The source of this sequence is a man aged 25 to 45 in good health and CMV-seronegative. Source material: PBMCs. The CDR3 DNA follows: TGTGCCAGCAGTTTCACAGGGGGCACCGGGGAGCTGTTTTTT. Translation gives CASSFTGGTGELFF.